These 10 T cell receptor beta chains share one sample of origin, sequenced in a study of cytomegalovirus exposure and HLA in healthy donors. PCR was performed using 60 Vbeta and 13 Jbeta primers. Measured with immunoSEQ multiplex PCR; TCRdb has only the in-frame clones, and not every one. In the table there are tens of thousands of clones, about four fifths of which are singletons. Sequencing was performed on PBMCs. These TCRs come from a man younger than 35 in good health and CMV-seropositive.

The chain combines TRBV2 with TRBJ1-2, with 7 bases identical to TRBD1. Trimming at V came to 3 bases and at J to 4 bases, leaving 8 bases not matched to a gene. This CDR3 comprises 15 residues. Germline V gene data show CDR1 as SNHLY and CDR2 as FYNNEI. The CDR3 here is CASSDGTARSYGYTF. CDR3 nucleotide sequence: TGTGCCAGCAGTGACGGGACAGCAAGATCCTATGGCTACACCTTC. Complete variable domain (other parts from reference TRBV2 and TRBJ1-2): EPEVTQTPSHQVTQMGQEVILRCVPISNHLYFYWYRQILGQKVEFLVSFYNNEISEKSEIFDDQFSVERPDGSNFTLKIRSTKLEDSAMYFCASSDGTARSYGYTFGSGTRLTVV.

The chain is built from TRBV19 and TRBJ1-1; D is unresolved. Trimming removed 2 bases at V and 1 base at J, with 5 bases between. The CDR3 runs to 13 residues. Germline CDR1 and CDR2: LNHDA and SQIVND (reference sequence). CDR3 coding DNA: TGTGCCAGTAGTATAAGACAGAACACTGAAGCTTTCTTT. Protein: CASSIRQNTEAFF.

The V call is TRBV29-1, the J call TRBJ2-1; tentative D call: TRBD1 (7 bases). The germline gives CDR1 SQVTM, CDR2 ANQGSEA. The V and J ends lost 5 bases and 1 base respectively, with 9 bases between them. The CDR3 runs 13 residues. As DNA, the CDR3 is TGCAGCGTTCAGGGGGGATCCTACAATGAGCAGTTCTTC. Amino acids: CSVQGGSYNEQFF.

The chain employs TRBV2 and TRBJ2-3, with 7 bases matching TRBD2. Losses at the gene ends were 1 base for V and 0 bases for J; bases not matched to a gene: 7. Germline V gives CDR1 SNHLY, CDR2 FYNNEI. The CDR3 contains 17 residues. The CDR3 loop reads CASSEGASGDSTDTQYF. The CDR3 nucleotides are TGTGCCAGCAGTGAAGGCGCTAGCGGAGATAGCACAGATACGCAGTATTTT.

The genes are TRBV2 and TRBJ1-1; D is undetermined. Trimming left V 7 bases short and J 6 bases short, with 9 bases between. CDR1 SNHLY and CDR2 FYNNEI come from the germline V gene. The CDR3 is 11 amino acids. DNA for the CDR3: TGTGCCAGCACCGGCGGGGCTGAAGCTTTCTTT. Translation gives CASTGGAEAFF.

V usage is TRBV30 and J usage is TRBJ1-2, with D perhaps TRBD1 (5 bases). Trimming pared 1 base from V and 8 bases from J, leaving 20 bases between. The germline V gene encodes CDR1 GTSNPN and CDR2 SVGIG (reference sequence). CDR3 length: 15 residues. The CDR3 sequence: CAWSGKAGTAWGYTF. CDR3 nucleotide sequence: TGTGCCTGGAGTGGGAAAGCCGGGACTGCCTGGGGCTACACCTTC.

The V call is TRBV6-6, the J call TRBJ2-7; 8 bases are shared with TRBD1. Germline loops: CDR1 MNHNY, CDR2 SVGAGI (reference sequence). V gave up 7 bases and J gave up 3 bases; unmatched junction bases: 5. This CDR3 region has 13 residues. The CDR3 sequence is CASIGQGIYEQYF. CDR3 coding DNA: TGTGCCAGCATTGGACAGGGCATCTACGAGCAGTACTTC.

This clone was recorded a few times. CDR3 in DNA: TGTGCACTGGGGGCCAGCAATCAGCCCCAGCATTTT. This translates into CALGASNQPQHF. V is TRBV6-1 and J is TRBJ1-5, with a weak D call TRBD1 (6 bases). Germline V gene data show CDR1 as MNHNS and CDR2 as SASEGT. This CDR3 is 12 amino acids long.

The chain joins TRBV18 to TRBJ1-2; 8 bases line up with TRBD1. V gave up 3 bases and J gave up 0 bases; unmatched junction bases: 0. There are 14 residues in the CDR3. Germline assignment: CDR1 KGHSH and CDR2 LQKENI. The CDR3 nucleotides are TGTGCCAGCTCACCGACAGGGGCTAACTATGGCTACACCTTC. Protein sequence: CASSPTGANYGYTF.

The chain joins TRBV28 to TRBJ1-2, with D possibly TRBD1 on 5 matching bases. The V gene lost 6 bases and the J gene lost 0 bases, with 14 bases spanning the gap. Germline V lookup: CDR1 MDHEN, CDR2 SYDVKM. The CDR3 loop spans 15 amino acids. The CDR3 nucleotides read TGTGCCAGCAGGCCCCAGACAGCCACTAACTATGGCTACACCTTC. Translating it yields CASRPQTATNYGYTF.